A single sample gave rise to the 26 T cell receptor beta chains below, sequenced in a study of blood T cell repertoires in COVID-19. Clones were read by immunoSEQ multiplex PCR, and TCRdb kept only the in-frame ones, dropping some. The sample holds hundreds of thousands of clones, 83% seen once. What was sequenced was peripheral blood. Receptors were obtained from a woman in her 70s with active or convalescent COVID-19.

CDR3 DNA sequence: TGTGCCAGCAGTTTTGGCCCCTACGAGCAGTACTTC. It is translated as CASSFGPYEQYF. The chain carries TRBV28 and TRBJ2-7; the D is unclear. This CDR3 region has 12 residues. Germline-derived CDR1 and CDR2 are MDHEN and SYDVKM. The ends were cut back, 3 bases at V and 2 bases at J, with 5 bases in the middle. The variable domain in full, with the rest retrieved from reference TRBV28 and TRBJ2-7, is DVKVTQSSRYLVKRTGEKVFLECVQDMDHENMFWYRQDPGLGLRLIYFSYDVKMKEKGDIPEGYSVSREKKERFSLILESASTNQTSMYLCASSFGPYEQYFGPGTRLTVT.

The genes are TRBV12-3 or TRBV12-4 and TRBJ1-2; TRBD1 matches 8 bases. The CDR3 runs to 12 residues. Trimming cost V 5 bases and J 7 bases; bases outside gene matches: 3. Written as DNA, the CDR3 is TGTGCCAGCAGTAGGGACAGGAGTGGCTACACCTTC. Amino acids: CASSRDRSGYTF.

This chain links TRBV29-1 with TRBJ1-2; 7 bases match TRBD1. Trimming cost V 5 bases and J 1 base; bases outside gene matches: 1. The CDR3 contains 12 residues. Germline V gene data show CDR1 as SQVTM and CDR2 as ANQGSEA. The CDR3 DNA is TGCAGCGTTAGGGACAGTAACTATGGCTACACCTTC. This encodes CSVRDSNYGYTF. The entire variable domain, with the rest obtained from reference TRBV29-1 and TRBJ1-2, is as follows: SAVISQKPSRDICQRGTSLTIQCQVDSQVTMMFWYRQQPGQSLTLIATANQGSEATYESGFVIDKFPISRPNLTFSTLTVSNMSPEDSSIYLCSVRDSNYGYTFGSGTRLTVV.

V usage is TRBV5-1 and J usage is TRBJ2-7, with 10 nucleotides matching TRBD1. The CDR3 is 14 amino acids. CDR1 is SGHRS and CDR2 is YFSETQ in the germline V gene. V lost 6 bases to trimming and J lost 3 bases; unmatched junction nucleotides: 6. The CDR3 region is CASTPRDRGYEQYF. In DNA form, the CDR3 reads TGCGCCAGCACCCCCCGGGACAGGGGCTACGAGCAGTACTTC. The full variable domain, with the rest looked up from reference TRBV5-1 and TRBJ2-7, is KAGVTQTPRYLIKTRGQQVTLSCSPISGHRSVSWYQQTPGQGLQFLFEYFSETQRNKGNFPGRFSGRQFSNSRSEMNVSTLELGDSALYLCASTPRDRGYEQYFGPGTRLTVT.

The rearrangement joins TRBV6-4 to TRBJ1-5; no clear D gene. From germline, CDR1 is MRHNA and CDR2 SNTAGT. The CDR3 runs 14 residues. The V gene lost 2 bases and the J gene lost 3 bases, with 8 bases spanning the gap. CDR3 sequence reads: CASSDRGTNQPQHF. The CDR3 bases are TGTGCCAGCAGTGACCGGGGTACCAATCAGCCCCAGCATTTT.

The V call is TRBV5-1, the J call TRBJ2-3; 14 bases match TRBD2. Trimming took 5 bases from V and 1 from J; bases not matched to a gene: 6. CDR3 size: 17 residues. Germline CDR1 reads SGHRS; CDR2 reads YFSETQ. The CDR3 nucleotides are TGCGCCAGCAGGGGACTAGCGGGAGCGGGGGGCACAGATACGCAGTATTTT. Its translation is CASRGLAGAGGTDTQYF.

This clone was counted between two and nine times. The V call is TRBV9, the J call TRBJ2-7; D call uncertain. CDR3 length equals 15 residues. Germline assignment: CDR1 SGDLS and CDR2 YYNGEE. The V end lost 0 bases, the J end lost 4 bases, and 14 bases lay between the germline ends. CDR3 DNA: TGTGCCAGCAGCGTAGCCCCCGGCGGAAAGTACGAGCAGTACTTC. Protein sequence: CASSVAPGGKYEQYF.

The chain carries TRBV18 and TRBJ2-7, with D possibly TRBD1 on 5 matching bases. The V end was cut by 1 base, the J end by 5 bases, with 12 bases between. The CDR3 is 14 amino acids. The germline gives CDR1 KGHSH, CDR2 LQKENI. Here the CDR3 DNA reads TGTGCCAGCTCACCACGGACAACGGGTGACGAGCAGTACTTC. Translating it yields CASSPRTTGDEQYF.

Ten or more counts support this clone. The chain recombines TRBV19 with TRBJ1-2, with 7 positions matching TRBD1. The CDR3 covers 12 residues. J lost 6 bases, V lost 5 bases, and 3 bases had no gene match. Germline loops: CDR1 LNHDA, CDR2 SQIVND (reference sequence). CDR3 nucleotide sequence: TGTGCCAGTAGTCCGCAGGGGGATGGCTACACCTTC. Protein: CASSPQGDGYTF. The whole variable domain, filled in from reference TRBV19 and TRBJ1-2, reads DGGITQSPKYLFRKEGQNVTLSCEQNLNHDAMYWYRQDPGQGLRLIYYSQIVNDFQKGDIAEGYSVSREKKESFPLTVTSAQKNPTAFYLCASSPQGDGYTFGSGTRLTVV.

This chain uses TRBV15 with TRBJ1-1; 10 nucleotides match TRBD1. This CDR3 is 14 amino acids long. Unmatched junction bases numbered 4, after V lost 1 base and J lost 8 bases. Germline-derived CDR1 and CDR2 are LNHNV and YYDKDF (reference sequence). In DNA, the CDR3 is TGTGCCACCAGCAGAGGAGACAGGGGGCAAGAAGCTTTCTTT. It translates to CATSRGDRGQEAFF.

This rearrangement joins TRBV4-2 to TRBJ1-4; 8 bases are a match to TRBD1. J lost 7 bases, V lost 0 bases, and 10 bases had no gene match. This CDR3 is 17 amino acids long. Looked up from germline, CDR1 is LGHNA and CDR2 is YNFKEQ. The CDR3 bases are TGTGCCAGCAGCCAAGATTTGGGCAGGGGGCAGAGTGAAAAACTGTTTTTT. Protein sequence: CASSQDLGRGQSEKLFF.

This chain connects TRBV11-3 to TRBJ1-1, with D unresolved. V was shortened by 5 bases and J by 4 bases, with 11 bases between the two germline ends. CDR3 length: 13 residues. CDR1 is SGHNT, CDR2 YENEEA, per germline. The CDR3 region is CASSLREGTEAFF. In DNA, the CDR3 is TGTGCCAGCAGCCTCCGGGAGGGCACTGAAGCTTTCTTT.

This chain uses TRBV5-1 with TRBJ2-3, with D uncertain. V lost 0 bases to trimming and J lost 4 bases, with 9 bases between them. The germline CDR1 and CDR2 sequences are SGHRS and YFSETQ. This CDR3 has 14 residues. Here the CDR3 reads CASSLARVADTQYF. The DNA for the CDR3 is TGCGCCAGCAGCTTGGCCCGGGTGGCAGATACGCAGTATTTT. The whole variable domain, remainder taken from reference TRBV5-1 and TRBJ2-3, is KAGVTQTPRYLIKTRGQQVTLSCSPISGHRSVSWYQQTPGQGLQFLFEYFSETQRNKGNFPGRFSGRQFSNSRSEMNVSTLELGDSALYLCASSLARVADTQYFGPGTRLTVL.

The V call is TRBV2, the J call TRBJ1-1, with D unclear. Between the trimmed V and J ends, which lost 7 bases and 1 base, there was a span of 10 bases. Germline CDR1 reads SNHLY; CDR2 reads FYNNEI. The CDR3 is 13 amino acids. The CDR3 protein is CASIREGNTEAFF. In nucleotides, the CDR3 is TGTGCCAGCATTAGGGAGGGGAACACTGAAGCTTTCTTT.

This clone was seen only a few times. The V and J genes are TRBV6-5 and TRBJ2-2; the match to TRBD1 covers 7 bases. The CDR3 is made up of 14 amino acids. Germline lookup yields CDR1 MNHEY and CDR2 SVGAGI. The J segment lost 3 bases and the V segment lost 6 bases, leaving 4 bases of the junction unmatched. CDR3 amino acids: CASRTGSYTGELFF. DNA for the CDR3: TGTGCCAGCAGGACAGGGAGTTACACCGGGGAGCTGTTTTTT.

The CDR3 is CATSSNSPLHF. CDR3 DNA: TGTGCCACCTCCAGTAATTCACCCCTCCACTTT. This chain links TRBV28 with TRBJ1-6; D unresolved. Germline V lookup: CDR1 MDHEN, CDR2 SYDVKM. This CDR3 contains 11 residues. Trimming pared 10 bases from V and 6 bases from J, leaving 7 bases between.

The J gene is TRBJ1-6, the V gene TRBV5-4; TRBD1 might be the D (6 bases). The CDR3 length is 15 residues. From germline, CDR1 is SGHNT and CDR2 YYREEE (reference sequence). Trimming removed 4 bases at V and 8 bases at J, with 16 bases between. CDR3: CASSVGGQGDSPLHF. CDR3 bases: TGTGCCAGCAGCGTGGGGGGGCAGGGTGATTCACCCCTCCACTTT.

CDR3 bases: TGCGCCAGCAGCGTCGGGACAGACTATCAAGAGACCCAGTACTTC. Translated: CASSVGTDYQETQYF. V usage is TRBV4-1 and J usage is TRBJ2-5, with 7 bases identical to TRBD1. The CDR3 loop spans 15 amino acids. The V and J ends lost 5 bases and 2 bases, in that order; junction bases with no gene match: 8. CDR1 is MGHRA and CDR2 is YSYEKL in the germline V gene.

The chain has TRBV7-6 and TRBJ2-1, with TRBD1 as a possible D gene (7 bases). Trimming stripped 4 bases from V and 7 bases from J, with 17 bases between. The CDR3 totals 15 residues. Germline CDR1 SGHVS, CDR2 FNYEAQ. The CDR3 region is CASSSEGARGNEQFF. CDR3 sequence (DNA): TGTGCCAGCAGCTCCGAGGGGGCGCGGGGTAATGAGCAGTTCTTC.

The V and J genes are TRBV11-2 and TRBJ2-1, with 9 positions matching TRBD2. The ends lost 4 bases at V and 8 bases at J; junction bases unmatched: 9. CDR1 and CDR2 from the germline V gene are SGHAT and FQNNGV. The CDR3 extends over 15 amino acids. CDR3 protein: CASSSIAGVGYEQFF. CDR3 DNA sequence: TGTGCCAGCAGCTCGATAGCGGGAGTGGGCTATGAGCAGTTCTTC.

This chain links TRBV5-1 with TRBJ2-7, with D possibly being TRBD1 (6 bases). This CDR3 is 12 amino acids long. CDR1 is SGHRS, CDR2 YFSETQ, per germline. V lost 4 bases and J 4 bases, leaving 9 bases between the germline ends. This chain's CDR3 is CASSPGHYEQYF. The CDR3 DNA sequence: TGCGCCAGCAGCCCGGGACATTACGAGCAGTACTTC.

This clone has more than one count but fewer than ten. This chain uses TRBV7-6 with TRBJ2-3; D is ambiguous. V was pared by 4 bases and J by 0 bases, with 8 bases between. The CDR3 consists of 14 residues. CDR1 is SGHVS and CDR2 is FNYEAQ in the germline V gene. CDR3 bases: TGTGCCAGCAGCTCCGCGGCGAGCACAGATACGCAGTATTTT. This gives the protein CASSSAASTDTQYF. The whole variable domain, remainder taken from reference TRBV7-6 and TRBJ2-3, is GAGVSQSPRYKVTKRGQDVALRCDPISGHVSLYWYRQALGQGPEFLTYFNYEAQQDKSGLPNDRFSAERPEGSISTLTIQRTEQRDSAMYRCASSSAASTDTQYFGPGTRLTVL.

The rearrangement joins TRBV2 to TRBJ1-5; D gene unclear. Germline CDR1 is SNHLY and CDR2 is FYNNEI. This CDR3 comprises 13 residues. The ends were cut back, 7 bases at V and 3 bases at J, with 10 bases in the middle. The CDR3: CASKRVYNQPQHF. In DNA form, the CDR3 reads TGTGCCAGCAAGAGGGTTTACAATCAGCCCCAGCATTTT.

The J gene is TRBJ2-1, the V gene TRBV5-1; D might be TRBD2 (6 bases). V lost 0 bases and J lost 0, with 10 bases in between. The CDR3 contains 16 residues. Germline CDR1 and CDR2: SGHRS and YFSETQ. The CDR3, as DNA: TGCGCCAGCAGCTTGGGAGTGGGAGGCTCCTACAATGAGCAGTTCTTC. This encodes CASSLGVGGSYNEQFF.

The chain recombines TRBV29-1 with TRBJ2-7; maybe TRBD1 (6 bases). There are 14 residues in the CDR3. Germline V gene data show CDR1 as SQVTM and CDR2 as ANQGSEA. V was cut by 3 bases and J by 9 bases, with 21 bases left in between. The CDR3 nucleotides are TGCAGCGTTGAGGACGGGACAAGGTCGAGAGGGCAGTACTTC. It specifies CSVEDGTRSRGQYF.

This clone appeared once. The chain is built from TRBV24-1 and TRBJ2-3, with TRBD2 as a possible D gene (6 bases). Germline V gives CDR1 KGHDR, CDR2 SFDVKD. CDR3 length: 17 residues. With 3 bases removed from V and 4 bases from J, the gap between germline ends came to 19 bases. The CDR3 bases are TGTGCCACCAGTGATAATTCCCTTACCGGGAGCCCAGATACGCAGTATTTT. Protein product: CATSDNSLTGSPDTQYF.